The subject of this entry is one TCR beta chain. The antigen it recognizes is unknown. There are no base qualities to consult, and no much larger clone falls within one base. From the germline V gene, CDR1 is SGDLS and CDR2 is YYNGEE. V was cut back by 5 bases and J by 9 bases, leaving a gap of 18 bases between them. Inclusive of the bounding cysteine and phenylalanine, the CDR3 is 14 residues long. Kept here is only the CDR3 DNA, which spans 42 bases and is read in frame from base 1. These data come from a study of T cell changes during pregnancy in multiple sclerosis (dated by TCRdb to between 2018 and 2021). Describing the broader study: The study looked at changes in the T cell repertoire across pregnancy in women with multiple sclerosis.

Libraries were built with the immunoSEQ multiplex PCR assay. As stored in TCRdb, this immuneACCESS dataset retains in-frame rearrangements with V and J assigned. A fraction of the clones does not appear; measured against another copy, unresolved V genes explain less than half of the discrepancy, and the remainder lacks a known reason. Here the sample has some 40,000 clones; roughly 84% occur a single time. The biggest ten clones account for 4.1% of the sample. The sequence came from a female donor with multiple sclerosis, enrolled in a pregnancy study. This sequence uses TRBV9 and TRBJ2-1, with TRBD2 tentatively as D gene (6 bases match). Here the sequenced sample was CD8+ T cells from peripheral blood mononuclear cells, taken in the first trimester of pregnancy. The CDR3 region has the sequence CASRPGGPFGEQFF. The DNA is as follows: TGTGCCAGCAGACCAGGAGGGCCATTTGGTGAGCAGTTCTTC.